This entry is about one T cell receptor beta chain. The table came from immunoSEQ multiplex PCR; TCRdb's copy has only in-frame clones and leaves some out. The repertoire holds 55,000 or so clones, over 70% seen once, with roughly 15% in the top ten. The data derive from a study of T cell clones after liver transplantation. Overall study context: Immunosuppression withdrawal was tried within 2 years after liver transplantation in this trial. Blood was drawn pre-transplant, before withdrawal, and after full or failed withdrawal. TCRbeta sequencing after a pre-transplant mixed lymphocyte reaction identified graft-donor-reactive clones, later tracked in post-transplant blood. Standard immunosuppression, with no induction, continued until 12-24 months after transplant.

The CDR3 runs to 14 residues. V was trimmed by 2 bases and J by 0 bases, leaving 7 bases between them. Germline V lookup: CDR1 GTSNPN, CDR2 SVGIG (reference sequence). This receptor was taken from a human donor who received a liver transplant. The sequenced sample was CD4+ T cells from blood, obtained before liver transplant. This chain uses TRBV30 with TRBJ1-4; the D gene is possibly TRBD1 (5 bases). CDR3 nucleotide sequence: TGTGCCTGGAGTCGGGGGGCAACTAATGAAAAACTGTTTTTT. This encodes CAWSRGATNEKLFF.